The clone carrying this T cell receptor beta chain was observed once. The CDR3 has 14 residues. The V gene's germline CDR1 is SGHAT and CDR2 FQNNGV. The V end was cut by 5 bases, the J end by 2 bases, with 10 bases between. Sequencing was performed with immunoSEQ multiplex PCR; in TCRdb, only in-frame clones are kept and a portion is missing. Among approximately 20,000 clones, 86% were seen once, and the ten largest hold 5.8%. The sample originates from a study of T cell changes during pregnancy in multiple sclerosis. The specimen comprised CD8+ T cells from peripheral blood mononuclear cells, sampled in the third trimester of pregnancy. The rearrangement uses TRBV11-2 and TRBJ1-3; D is uncertain. This sequence originates from a female donor in good health, enrolled as a control in a pregnancy study. The CDR3 spells CASSPPETGNTIYF. CDR3 sequence (DNA): TGTGCCAGCAGCCCCCCGGAGACTGGAAACACCATATATTTT.